Shown below are 14 T cell receptor beta chains from a single sample sequenced in a study of blood T cell repertoires in COVID-19. The table came from immunoSEQ multiplex PCR; TCRdb's copy has only in-frame clones and leaves some out. Here the sample spans some 200,000 clones, about four fifths being singletons. Material: peripheral blood. These receptors originate from a woman older than 75 with COVID-19, enrolled during active disease.

The gene calls are TRBV4-2 and TRBJ2-5, with 9 positions matching TRBD2. Germline V gene lookup returns CDR1 LGHNA and CDR2 YNFKEQ. V was pared by 0 bases and J by 3 bases, with 8 bases of the junction left unmatched. The CDR3 is made up of 17 amino acids. In DNA, the CDR3 is TGTGCCAGCAGCCAAGATCGGGCTAGCGGGGCCAAAGAGACCCAGTACTTC. The encoded protein is CASSQDRASGAKETQYF.

This chain links TRBV5-1 with TRBJ1-2; TRBD1 matches at 9 bases. CDR3 length equals 15 residues. Germline loops: CDR1 SGHRS, CDR2 YFSETQ. The J segment lost 4 bases and the V segment lost 0 bases, leaving 4 bases of the junction unmatched. The CDR3 reads CASSLGTGASYGYTF. CDR3 nucleotides: TGCGCCAGCAGCTTGGGGACAGGGGCCAGCTATGGCTACACCTTC. The full variable domain, completed using reference TRBV5-1 and TRBJ1-2, is KAGVTQTPRYLIKTRGQQVTLSCSPISGHRSVSWYQQTPGQGLQFLFEYFSETQRNKGNFPGRFSGRQFSNSRSEMNVSTLELGDSALYLCASSLGTGASYGYTFGSGTRLTVV.

The V and J genes are TRBV11-2 and TRBJ2-1, with D possibly matching TRBD1 (6 bases). This CDR3 is built from 17 residues. CDR1 and CDR2 from the germline V gene are SGHAT and FQNNGV. V lost 5 bases and J 3 bases, leaving 20 bases between the germline ends. CDR3 DNA: TGTGCCAGCAGCCTCTACCTCGACAGGTATGTCTACAATGAGCAGTTCTTC. It is translated as CASSLYLDRYVYNEQFF.

This clone has only one observation. The CDR3, as DNA: TGTGCCACCAGTGGGACAGCAGAACTCACCGGGGAGCTGTTTTTT. Amino acid sequence: CATSGTAELTGELFF. V gene TRBV24-1 combines with J gene TRBJ2-2; the D gene is possibly TRBD1 (6 bases). Germline V gene data show CDR1 as KGHDR and CDR2 as SFDVKD. The CDR3 contains 15 residues. V lost 5 bases, J lost 4 bases, and 13 bases lay in between.

V is TRBV29-1 and J is TRBJ1-4; D ambiguous. Trimming cost V 1 base and J 4 bases, with 7 bases left between them. The CDR3 runs to 13 residues. Germline V gives CDR1 SQVTM, CDR2 ANQGSEA. CDR3 in amino acids: CSVEGGINEKLFF. The DNA of the CDR3 is TGCAGCGTTGAAGGAGGGATTAATGAAAAACTGTTTTTT. Based on the CDR3 plus reference TRBV29-1 and TRBJ1-4, the full variable domain is SAVISQKPSRDICQRGTSLTIQCQVDSQVTMMFWYRQQPGQSLTLIATANQGSEATYESGFVIDKFPISRPNLTFSTLTVSNMSPEDSSIYLCSVEGGINEKLFFGSGTQLSVL.

This clone was detected a few times. CDR3 DNA: TGCGCCAGCAGCCAAGGTCCCTCACAGACCTACGAGCAGTACTTC. This encodes CASSQGPSQTYEQYF. The chain has TRBV4-1 and TRBJ2-7, with D unresolved. Germline loops: CDR1 MGHRA, CDR2 YSYEKL. This CDR3 comprises 15 residues. V was cut by 1 base and J by 2 bases, with 12 bases left in between.

This clone was found many times. The rearrangement links TRBV7-9 to TRBJ1-2, with 7 bases identical to TRBD1. This CDR3 has 13 amino acids. The germline V gene has CDR1 SEHNR and CDR2 FQNEAQ (reference sequence). J lost 6 bases, V lost 4 bases, and 5 bases had no gene match. CDR3 region: CASSSTGAHGYTF. In DNA, the CDR3 is TGTGCCAGCAGCTCAACAGGGGCCCATGGCTACACCTTC.

The rearrangement uses TRBV7-3 and TRBJ2-5, with 7 bases lining up with TRBD1. Germline trimming cut 6 bases from V and 5 bases from J; bases unmatched to any gene: 6. Looked up from germline, CDR1 is SGHTA and CDR2 is FQGTGA. The CDR3 loop spans 13 amino acids. CDR3 sequence: CASSRGGRETQYF. The CDR3 nucleotides are TGTGCCAGCAGTCGAGGGGGCAGGGAGACCCAGTACTTC.

The table lists this clone with a count of one. This rearrangement joins TRBV11-3 to TRBJ2-7, with TRBD1 matching over 7 bases. Germline CDR1 and CDR2: SGHNT and YENEEA. The J segment lost 1 base and the V segment lost 5 bases, leaving 11 bases of the junction unmatched. There are 16 residues in the CDR3. The CDR3 DNA sequence: TGTGCCAGCAGCCAGCTTGCCGGGACAGTATCCTACGAGCAGTACTTC. Translating gives CASSQLAGTVSYEQYF.

The chain couples TRBV6-5 to TRBJ2-7; TRBD2 agrees at 12 bases. The V segment lost 0 bases and the J segment 3 bases; nucleotides outside the gene matches: 3. Germline V gives CDR1 MNHEY, CDR2 SVGAGI. The CDR3 contains 16 residues. Written as DNA, the CDR3 is TGTGCCAGCAGTTACTCGATGACTAGCGGGAGCTACGAGCAGTACTTC. It yields the protein CASSYSMTSGSYEQYF.

CDR3 sequence reads: CASRESGAYSNQPQHF. The CDR3 nucleotides are TGTGCCAGTAGGGAGTCAGGGGCCTATAGCAATCAGCCCCAGCATTTT. The chain has TRBV19 and TRBJ1-5, with D perhaps TRBD1 (6 bases). The CDR3 spans 16 residues. V was shortened by 6 bases and J by 0 bases, with 15 bases between the two germline ends. From germline, CDR1 is LNHDA and CDR2 SQIVND (reference sequence).

The chain has TRBV7-6 and TRBJ2-3, with D maybe TRBD1 (7 bases). Trimming left V 5 bases short and J 7 bases short, with 13 bases between. CDR3 length: 13 residues. Per the germline V gene, CDR1 is SGHVS and CDR2 is FNYEAQ. The CDR3 bases are TGTGCCAGCAGCCCAGGGGGGCCCTATACGCAGTATTTT. Protein sequence: CASSPGGPYTQYF.

V gene TRBV5-4 combines with J gene TRBJ2-7, with 8 positions matching TRBD2. Losses at the gene ends were 1 base for V and 0 bases for J; bases not matched to a gene: 9. Germline V lookup: CDR1 SGHNT, CDR2 YYREEE (reference sequence). This CDR3 is built from 17 residues. The CDR3 protein is CASSLKGLAPSSYEQYF. The CDR3 region has the DNA TGTGCCAGCAGCTTGAAAGGACTAGCCCCAAGCTCCTACGAGCAGTACTTC.

Here the CDR3 reads CASSFRGAQYF. DNA of the CDR3: TGTGCCAGCAGTTTCCGGGGTGCGCAGTATTTT. This chain joins TRBV12-3 or TRBV12-4 and TRBJ2-3; tentative D call: TRBD2 (5 bases). The CDR3 totals 11 residues. V lost 3 bases and J 10 bases, leaving 8 bases between the germline ends.